These 27 T cell receptor beta chains were all obtained from the same sample, sequenced in a study of tumor-infiltrating lymphocytes in primary liver carcinoma. Extraction of RNA together with DNA used about 17-30 mg of unsorted bulk tissue. The researchers produced TCR beta cDNA from around 500 ng total RNA with a constant-region primer. A slightly modified ARM-PCR protocol with three nested multiplex PCR rounds produced these TCR beta libraries. Investigators reported that the first two PCR rounds, at 10 to 11 cycles each, used TRBV1-TRBV30 forward primers with a C-beta reverse primer. Via MiXCR, TCRdb re-called the multiplex PCR reads, giving one row per CDR3 protein. The sample contains roughly 120,000 distinct CDR3 sequences, roughly 70% of which appear only once. Sequencing input: tumor-adjacent normal liver tissue. The receptors derive from a woman aged 55-70 years with primary liver carcinoma and hepatitis B virus infection.

Concerning this clonotype: This sequence may be a read error, since a much larger clone differs from it by one base. The chain couples TRBV5-1 to TRBJ2-7, with TRBD1 matching over 7 bases. The CDR3 has 14 residues. Unmatched junction bases numbered 9, after V lost 4 bases and J lost 5 bases. The germline CDR1 and CDR2 sequences are SGHRS and YFSETQ. CDR3 in DNA: TGCGCCAGCAGCACCAGACAGGGCTCGGACGAGCAGTACTTC. It is translated as CASSTRQGSDEQYF. The full variable domain, its missing parts supplied by reference TRBV5-1 and TRBJ2-7, is KAGVTQTPRYLIKTRGQQVTLSCSPISGHRSVSWYQQTPGQGLQFLFEYFSETQRNKGNFPGRFSGRQFSNSRSEMNVSTLELGDSALYLCASSTRQGSDEQYFGPGTRLTVT.

To note about this clonotype: The junction departs from germline at one end; a sequencing error may be responsible. The CDR3 loop reads CASSKVEAGGPIGGLFF. For the CDR3, the DNA is TGTGCCAGCAGTAAAGTGGAGGCGGGAGGGCCCATCGGGGGGCTGTTTTTT. The chain is built from TRBV6-1 and TRBJ2-2; 9 bases fit TRBD2. Germline V lookup: CDR1 MNHNS, CDR2 SASEGT. The CDR3 has 17 amino acids.

Remarks on this clonotype: This may stem from a read error, because a much larger clone lies one nucleotide away. The chain combines TRBV5-1 with TRBJ2-7; 7 positions agree with TRBD1. This CDR3 has 13 residues. Germline V gene data show CDR1 as SGHRS and CDR2 as YFSETQ. V shed 4 bases and J 5 bases; nucleotides not matched to a gene: 6. CDR3 in DNA: TGCGCCAGCAGCCGGGACAGATCCAACGAGCAGTACTTC. Translated, it gives CASSRDRSNEQYF.

In its sample, this clonotype was seen a few times. The chain links TRBV20-1 to TRBJ2-7; 10 nucleotides line up with TRBD1. After removal of 4 bases from V and 3 bases from J, the junction contained 9 bases not matched to a gene. The CDR3 spans 15 residues. Per germline, CDR1 DFQATT and CDR2 SNEGSKA (reference sequence). CDR3 region: CSAMAPDRGYYEQYF. The CDR3 nucleotides are TGCAGTGCTATGGCCCCGGACAGGGGGTACTACGAGCAGTACTTC.

As regards this clonotype: It is likely a read error, because the conserved phenylalanine at the end of the CDR3 is missing. This chain connects TRBV29-1 to TRBJ1-6; D may be TRBD1 (6 bases). CDR1 SQVTM and CDR2 ANQGSEA come from the germline V gene. The CDR3 spans 13 residues. CDR3 in amino acids: CSVGDRSNSLLHL. CDR3 DNA sequence: TGCAGCGTTGGCGACAGGTCAAATTCACTCCTCCACCTT.

This clonotype was found many times. The V call is TRBV4-1, the J call TRBJ2-5; tentative D call: TRBD2 (6 bases). V lost 0 bases and J lost 0, with 23 bases in between. CDR3 size: 20 residues. The germline gives CDR1 MGHRA, CDR2 YSYEKL. CDR3 nucleotide sequence: TGCGCCAGCAGCCAAGATGGAACGGGAGTTGGCCCTACCTACCAAGAGACCCAGTACTTC. As protein: CASSQDGTGVGPTYQETQYF.

Concerning this clonotype: The final CDR3 position lacks the conserved phenylalanine or tryptophan, pointing to a likely read error. This chain joins TRBV12-3 or TRBV12-4 and TRBJ1-1; D not certain. The CDR3 has 13 amino acids. CDR3 sequence: CVSSFGMKTEAFL. CDR3 in DNA: TGTGTCAGCAGTTTCGGAATGAAGACTGAAGCTTTCCTT.

Worth noting for this clonotype: The germline gene is not matched at one end of the junction; a read error may be the cause. The rearrangement uses TRBV6-1 and TRBJ1-2; 9 bases line up with TRBD1. CDR1 is MNHNS and CDR2 is SASEGT in the germline V gene. This CDR3 is 14 amino acids long. The CDR3 region is CASSENWTGEGYAF. The CDR3 region has the DNA TGTGCCAGCAGTGAGAACTGGACAGGGGAAGGCTACGCCTTC.

Points on this clonotype: At one of its ends the junction is not consistent with the germline gene, which may arise from a read error. The chain uses TRBV11-3 and TRBJ2-7; 7 nucleotides match TRBD2. The V gene's germline CDR1 is SGHNT and CDR2 YENEEA. The CDR3 loop spans 17 amino acids. The CDR3 here is CANSPGRAGLGTYEQYF. In DNA form, the CDR3 reads TGTGCCAACAGCCCGGGCCGAGCGGGATTAGGTACCTACGAACAGTACTTC.

For this clonotype: Compared with germline, one end of the junction differs, possibly owing to a read error. The V gene is TRBV12-3 or TRBV12-4, the J gene TRBJ2-3; 8 bases are shared with TRBD1. CDR3 length: 15 residues. The CDR3 DNA reads as TGTGCCAGCAGTCCCGGGACAGGATACACAGAATCGCAGTACTTT. This codes for CASSPGTGYTESQYF.

Notes on this clonotype: This likely comes from a read error, as the CDR3 has no conserved phenylalanine or tryptophan at its end. The limits of the CDR3 on the DNA are not certain, so only TCRdb's listed CDR3 is given. This rearrangement joins TRBV29-1 to TRBJ2-1. Per germline, CDR1 SQVTM and CDR2 ANQGSEA. The CDR3 adds up to 10 amino acids, both ends counted. The CDR3 loop reads CSVRVDEQSS.

Of note for this clonotype: This sequence may be a read error, since a much larger clone differs from it by one base. The gene calls are TRBV28 and TRBJ2-3; 13 nucleotides agree with TRBD2. Germline CDR1 is MDHEN and CDR2 is SYDVKM. V shed 6 bases, J shed 6 bases, and the junction held 15 bases outside the gene matches. The CDR3 totals 18 residues. The CDR3: CASSLPSTSGRAPDTQYF. CDR3 DNA: TGTGCCAGCAGCTTACCATCCACTAGCGGGAGGGCCCCGGATACGCAGTATTTT.

Of note for this clonotype: This clone may be a read error of a much larger clone one base away. The chain's CDR3 is CASSLGLQGERYF. The DNA for the CDR3 is TGCGCCAGCAGCTTAGGGCTCCAAGGGGAGCGGTACTTC. This chain connects TRBV5-1 to TRBJ2-7; TRBD1 or TRBD2 may be the D gene (5 bases each). The CDR3 is made up of 13 amino acids. In germline, CDR1 is SGHRS, CDR2 YFSETQ. The complete variable domain, with remaining parts taken from reference TRBV5-1 and TRBJ2-7, reads KAGVTQTPRYLIKTRGQQVTLSCSPISGHRSVSWYQQTPGQGLQFLFEYFSETQRNKGNFPGRFSGRQFSNSRSEMNVSTLELGDSALYLCASSLGLQGERYFGPGTRLTVT.

The chain has TRBV29-1 and TRBJ2-3; 7 positions agree with TRBD2. V lost 3 bases to trimming and J lost 6 bases; unmatched junction nucleotides: 12. The CDR3 contains 15 residues. Germline V gene lookup returns CDR1 SQVTM and CDR2 ANQGSEA. The CDR3 sequence: CSVDWTRGSMDTQYF. The CDR3 DNA reads as TGCAGCGTTGACTGGACTAGAGGGAGTATGGATACGCAGTATTTT.

The chain carries TRBV29-1 and TRBJ1-2, with 7 bases matching TRBD1. There are 15 residues in the CDR3. Trimming removed 7 bases from V and 2 bases from J; junction bases left unmatched: 13. Germline V CDR1 and CDR2: SQVTM, ANQGSEA. CDR3: CSAWDTGQLNYGYTF. The CDR3 nucleotides read TGCAGCGCGTGGGATACGGGACAGCTAAACTATGGCTACACCTTC.

With respect to this clonotype: One base away lies a much larger clone, so this may be a sequencing read error. V gene TRBV28 combines with J gene TRBJ2-7; D is unclear. The germline V gene has CDR1 MDHEN and CDR2 SYDVKM. The CDR3 extends over 13 amino acids. CDR3 sequence (DNA): TGTGCCAGCACTTTACCTCCCCGGTACGAGCAGTACTTC. Translating gives CASTLPPRYEQYF.

To note about this clonotype: This could be a read error, since a much larger clone is one nucleotide away. The V and J genes are TRBV5-4 and TRBJ2-1; no clear D gene. The CDR3 has 11 amino acids. With 4 bases removed from V and 10 bases from J, the gap between germline ends came to 9 bases. Per the germline V gene, CDR1 is SGHNT and CDR2 is YYREEE (reference sequence). The CDR3 DNA sequence: TGTGCCAGCAGCCAGAGGACCGAGCAGTTCTTC. Protein product: CASSQRTEQFF. The complete variable domain, with remaining parts taken from reference TRBV5-4 and TRBJ2-1, reads ETGVTQSPTHLIKTRGQQVTLRCSSQSGHNTVSWYQQALGQGPQFIFQYYREEENGRGNFPPRFSGLQFPNYSSELNVNALELDDSALYLCASSQRTEQFFGPGTRLTVL.

The V gene is TRBV4-2, the J gene TRBJ2-7; possibly TRBD1 for D (5 bases). V was pared by 4 bases and J by 1 base, with 14 bases between. The CDR3 contains 15 residues. Germline values: CDR1 LGHNA, CDR2 YNFKEQ. The CDR3 sequence: CASSPLWGSSYEQYF. The CDR3, as DNA: TGTGCCAGCAGCCCCCTTTGGGGCTCTTCCTACGAGCAGTACTTC.

This clonotype was seen a handful of times. Germline is not matched at one junction end, which may reflect a read error. The chain has TRBV11-2 and TRBJ2-3, with D unclear. The CDR3 is made up of 13 amino acids. Germline CDR1 and CDR2: SGHAT and FQNNGV. For the CDR3, the DNA is TGTGCCAGCAACCCAGGAAGCATAGATACGCAGTATTTT. The encoded protein is CASNPGSIDTQYF.

The chain has TRBV29-1 and TRBJ2-7; the D gene is possibly TRBD2 (5 bases). V lost 8 bases, J lost 0 bases, and 17 bases lay in between. Per the germline V gene, CDR1 is SQVTM and CDR2 is ANQGSEA. This CDR3 is built from 14 residues. The CDR3 here is CSTTGFKGSYEQYF. The CDR3 DNA is TGCAGCACGACGGGATTCAAGGGCTCCTACGAGCAGTACTTC.

Concerning this clonotype: A much larger clone differs from this one at a single base, so this may be a read error. The V and J genes are TRBV10-2 and TRBJ2-7, with 7 positions matching TRBD2. The CDR3 runs 14 residues. The junction had 6 bases not matched to a gene; V was cut back by 6 bases and J by 1 base. Germline V CDR1 and CDR2: WSHSY, SAAADI. The CDR3 DNA reads as TGCGCCAGCAGCCGACACGGGGGGTCCTACGAGCAGTACTTC. This translates into CASSRHGGSYEQYF.

As concerns this clonotype: Since no conserved phenylalanine or tryptophan closes the CDR3, a read error is the likely cause. No DNA is shown, since the ends of the CDR3 on it are uncertain; the CDR3 is the one TCRdb lists. The gene calls are TRBV7-8 and TRBJ2-7. Germline values: CDR1 SGHVS, CDR2 FQNEAQ. Counting both end residues, the CDR3 totals 13 amino acids. The chain's CDR3 is CASRRRGFYEQYS.

This clonotype was observed at least ten times. The chain recombines TRBV29-1 with TRBJ2-6; 9 nucleotides line up with TRBD1. The length of the CDR3 is 18 residues. The V segment lost 0 bases and the J segment 2 bases; nucleotides outside the gene matches: 8. Germline V CDR1 and CDR2: SQVTM, ANQGSEA. CDR3 loop: CSVEEEEQGAPGANVLTF. Here the CDR3 DNA reads TGCAGCGTTGAAGAGGAGGAACAGGGGGCCCCTGGGGCCAACGTCCTGACTTTC.

The genes are TRBV29-1 and TRBJ1-2; D may be TRBD1 (5 bases). In germline, CDR1 is SQVTM, CDR2 ANQGSEA. The CDR3 length is 13 residues. Trimming shortened V by 7 bases and J by 3 bases, and 15 bases separated the two germline ends. The CDR3 DNA follows: TGCAGCGAAGGGGCACGGAGGTACTATGGCTACACCTTC. The encoded protein is CSEGARRYYGYTF.

In the case of this clonotype: Because the CDR3 is missing its conserved closing phenylalanine or tryptophan, this is likely a read error. V and J are TRBV2 and TRBJ2-5; D is possibly TRBD2 (5 bases). Germline-derived CDR1 and CDR2 are SNHLY and FYNNEI. Trimming pared 9 bases from V and 4 bases from J, leaving 15 bases between. The CDR3 is made up of 13 amino acids. CDR3 in DNA: TGTGCCAGTTCCACTGGGAGCGGAGAGACCCAGTACTTA. This codes for CASSTGSGETQYL.

In the case of this clonotype: A much more abundant neighbour one base away suggests this may be a read error. The chain has TRBV5-1 and TRBJ2-1; D unresolved. The CDR3 has 11 amino acids. Germline CDR1 is SGHRS and CDR2 is YFSETQ. CDR3 region: CASSLVNEQSF. CDR3 sequence (DNA): TGCGCCAGCAGCTTGGTCAATGAGCAGTCCTTC.

The table lists this clonotype with a few counts. Possible read error: a much larger clone is one base away. The V and J genes are TRBV4-1 and TRBJ2-1, with no clear D. Germline V gene sequence: CDR1 MGHRA, CDR2 YSYEKL. Deletions cut 2 bases from V and 0 bases from J, with 11 bases between. This CDR3 region has 16 residues. The chain's CDR3 is CASSQSEVDSYNEQFF. CDR3 DNA sequence: TGCGCCAGCAGCCAATCGGAAGTGGACTCCTACAATGAGCAGTTCTTC.